These 14 T cell receptor beta chains came from one sample sequenced in a study of T cells in women clearing cervical HPV infection. Assay used: immunoSEQ multiplex PCR; TCRdb lists only in-frame clones, some missing. The sample totals some 30,000 clones. The material sequenced was blood buffy coat. The receptors were gathered from a woman aged 18 to 75 with a cervical HPV16 infection that either progressed to CIN3+ or cleared (not recorded which).

Comment on this clone: The read ends 3 residues early relative to the CDR3; the germline J gene fills the gap. This chain uses TRBV5-1 with TRBJ2-1; 11 nucleotides align to TRBD2. The V gene's germline CDR1 is SGHRS and CDR2 YFSETQ. V lost 7 bases, J lost 9 bases, and 12 bases stayed unmatched. The CDR3 runs to 15 residues. The CDR3 region is CASRPSLAGVIEQFF. The CDR3 DNA, read in part, is TGCGCCAGCCGACCCTCACTAGCGGGAGTGATTGAG.

Comment on this clone: Read coverage stops 3 residues before the CDR3 terminus; the germline J gene supplies the remainder. This rearrangement joins TRBV7-9 to TRBJ2-5; 7 bases fit TRBD1. V dropped 0 bases and J dropped 1; count of bases not matched to a gene: 2. Germline-derived CDR1 and CDR2 are SEHNR and FQNEAQ (reference sequence). This CDR3 contains 15 residues. The covered CDR3 bases are TGTGCCAGCAGCTTAGCGGGACAGCCCCAAGAGACC. This encodes CASSLAGQPQET. Given in full, the CDR3 is CASSLAGQPQETQYF.

A remark on this clone: The read ends 3 residues before the CDR3 terminus; that terminus is restored from the germline J gene. The chain combines TRBV7-9 with TRBJ2-7; weak D call: TRBD1 (6 bases). The germline CDR1 and CDR2 sequences are SEHNR and FQNEAQ (reference sequence). The length of the CDR3 is 13 residues. V lost 5 bases to trimming and J lost 6 bases, with 14 bases between them. CDR3 bases read: TGTGCCAGCAGCCCAACAGGGTTCGGCGAG. This translates into CASSPTGFGE. The full CDR3 is CASSPTGFGEQYF.

As regards this clone: The read is 3 residues too short to cover the CDR3 end, so that end is filled in from the germline J gene. V is TRBV7-6 and J is TRBJ2-3; 8 bases are shared with TRBD1. The ends lost 5 bases at V and 4 bases at J; junction bases unmatched: 8. The CDR3 loop spans 15 amino acids. CDR1 is SGHVS, CDR2 FNYEAQ, per germline. CDR3 in amino acids: CASSQAGGLADTQYF. The part of the CDR3 DNA that was read is TGTGCCAGCAGCCAGGCAGGGGGCCTCGCAGATACG.

As concerns this clone: The read comes to an end 3 residues before the CDR3 does, leaving the germline J gene to fill in the end. The rearrangement links TRBV6-1 to TRBJ2-7; unclear D gene. CDR1 is MNHNS and CDR2 is SASEGT in the germline V gene. The CDR3 is 13 amino acids. V lost 2 bases to trimming and J lost 4 bases, with 9 bases between them. Partial CDR3 DNA: TGTGCCAGCAGTGAAAGCGCCGGGTACGAG. Residues: CASSESAGYE. In full, the CDR3 reads CASSESAGYEQYF.

This clone is deemed medium-sized (0.01 to 0.1%) by its frequency. The observed sequence ends 3 residues before the CDR3 terminus, with the missing tail filled in from the germline J gene. This sequence joins TRBV5-6 and TRBJ2-4, with D perhaps matching TRBD1 (6 bases). The germline gives CDR1 SGHDT, CDR2 YYEEEE. This CDR3 region has 15 residues. Incomplete CDR3 DNA: TGTGCCAGCAGCTCCGGGACATTTGGGCTCTATGGT. Amino acid sequence: CASSSGTFGLYG. The whole CDR3 is CASSSGTFGLYGQYF.

Concerning this clone itself: The read ends 3 residues shy of where the CDR3 ends; the end is completed using the germline J gene. The J gene is TRBJ2-3, the V gene TRBV20-1; 8 positions agree with TRBD1. The germline V gene has CDR1 DFQATT and CDR2 SNEGSKA (reference sequence). This CDR3 contains 14 residues. CDR3 DNA, as far as it was read: TGCAGTGCTCAGGGACAGGTTTACAATCAGCCG. This gives the protein CSAQGQVYNQP. The complete CDR3 protein is CSAQGQVYNQPQYF.

About this clone itself: Read data end 3 residues before the CDR3 end; the end is taken from the germline J gene. The chain recombines TRBV4-2 with TRBJ2-3; perhaps TRBD1 as D (5 bases). Germline values: CDR1 LGHNA, CDR2 YNFKEQ. Trimming stripped 1 base from V and 2 bases from J, with 13 bases between. The CDR3 length is 16 residues. CDR3 sequence: CASSQGGQINTDTQYF. Partial CDR3 DNA: TGTGCCAGCAGCCAAGGAGGACAAATTAACACAGATACG.

With respect to this clone: The CDR3 is cut off 3 residues early in the read; its end comes from the germline J gene. The chain links TRBV7-9 to TRBJ2-3, with D possibly being TRBD1 (6 bases). This CDR3 has 15 amino acids. Trimming removed 5 bases from V and 3 bases from J, with 15 bases in between. CDR1 is SEHNR, CDR2 FQNEAQ, per germline (reference sequence). CDR3 bases read: TGTGCCAGCAGCGGACAGTCCTGGGGGACAGATACG. Translating gives CASSGQSWGTDT. The CDR3 reads in full as CASSGQSWGTDTQYF.

With regard to this clone: The read falls 3 residues short of the CDR3 end, and the missing part is taken from the germline J gene. V is TRBV11-2 and J is TRBJ2-7, with D possibly matching TRBD1 (5 bases). There are 12 residues in the CDR3. The germline V gene encodes CDR1 SGHAT and CDR2 FQNNGV. Between the trimmed V and J ends, which lost 4 bases and 4 bases, there was a span of 8 bases. The CDR3 sequence is CASSSQGYEQYF. The CDR3 DNA, read in part, is TGTGCCAGCAGCTCCCAGGGTTACGAG.

Remarks on this clone: With the read ending 3 residues before the CDR3 end, the germline J gene is used to fill in that end. J is TRBJ2-7 and V is TRBV29-1, with TRBD2 identical over 8 bases. Trimming removed 7 bases from V and 6 bases from J; junction bases left unmatched: 14. This CDR3 region has 14 residues. CDR1 SQVTM and CDR2 ANQGSEA come from the germline V gene. The CDR3 loop reads CSARESGSVSEQYF. The CDR3 bases that were read are TGCAGCGCCAGAGAAAGCGGGAGTGTTTCCGAG.

On this clone: One end of the junction is discordant with germline, which a read error may explain. The CDR3 end falls 3 residues outside the read, so it is completed with the germline J gene. Other nucleotide sequences in the sample specify the same CDR3. The chain carries TRBV19 and TRBJ2-1; D is perhaps TRBD1 (6 bases). Germline values: CDR1 LNHDA, CDR2 SQIVND (reference sequence). This CDR3 has 16 amino acids. CDR3 region: CASSLDLVTGYNEQFF. Incomplete CDR3 DNA: TGTGCCAGTAGTTTAGACCTCGTGACAGGCTACAATGAG.

Worth noting for this clone: The read comes to an end 3 residues before the CDR3 does, leaving the germline J gene to fill in the end. The chain uses TRBV5-1 and TRBJ2-7; 7 bases match TRBD1. The germline V gene encodes CDR1 SGHRS and CDR2 YFSETQ. The CDR3 runs 14 residues. V lost 1 base, J lost 3 bases, and 4 bases stayed unmatched. Incomplete CDR3 DNA: TGCGCCAGCAGCTTGACGGGACAGAACTACGAG. Its protein product is CASSLTGQNYE. The full CDR3 protein is CASSLTGQNYEQYF.

Note on this clone: Read data end 3 residues before the CDR3 end; the end is taken from the germline J gene. This chain joins TRBV7-6 and TRBJ1-2; possible D gene TRBD1, 5 bases. Germline V gene lookup returns CDR1 SGHVS and CDR2 FNYEAQ. The CDR3 runs 18 residues. CDR3 bases read: TGTGCCAGCAGCTCTAATAGACTAGCGGGAGGGGTCCCCTACGAC. Translating it yields CASSSNRLAGGVPYD. The CDR3 in its entirety is CASSSNRLAGGVPYDYTF.